This T cell receptor (beta chain) was identified during a study of cytomegalovirus exposure and HLA in healthy donors. Amplification used 60 Vbeta primers and 13 Jbeta primers. The assay was immunoSEQ multiplex PCR, and TCRdb's table has in-frame clones only and misses some. The table has 80,000 to 130,000 clones, 84% seen once. CDR1 and CDR2 (germline): LNHDA, SQIVND (reference sequence). The ends were cut back, 1 base at V and 6 bases at J, with 12 bases in the middle. The CDR3 is 15 amino acids. About this clone: Its antigen is currently unknown.

Study findings and constraints: Exclusion applied to some V segments, including TRBV6-2 and TRBV6-3, as they were indistinguishable.

The sequencing sample was made of PBMCs. This TCR derives from a woman younger than 35 in good health and CMV-seronegative. The chain combines TRBV19 with TRBJ1-4, with D perhaps matching TRBD1 (5 bases). The CDR3 protein is CASSIVRGADEKLFF. The CDR3, as DNA: TGTGCCAGTAGTATAGTAAGGGGTGCTGATGAAAAACTGTTTTTT.